The rows below give T cell receptor beta chains drawn from one sample of a study of human T cells and chemical hapten exposure. TCRdb passed the RACE reads through MiXCR, listing each CDR3 protein once. The sample lists 150,000 to 200,000 distinct CDR3 sequences, approximately 20% occurring once. This material consisted of whole blood, taken in connection with sensitization to the hapten diphenylcyclopropenone (DPC). These receptors came from a woman in her 50s with alopecia areata. Some clones in this sample may be carry-over from other donors' samples. Both conserved end residues are part of each CDR3. Each record gives: J gene, V gene, clone size, D gene, CDR3 protein, CDR3 DNA. D genes are given only for firm matches. The size field is filled for only some rows; it gives once, few, many or a size class.

j_gene: TRBJ2-6; v_gene: TRBV5-1; abundance: NA; d_gene: NA; CDR3aa: CASSLVNSGANVLTF; CDR3nt: TGCGCCAGCAGCTTGGTCAACTCTGGGGCCAACGTCCTGACTTTC
j_gene: TRBJ2-3; v_gene: TRBV6-2/TRBV6-3; abundance: NA; d_gene: NA; CDR3aa: CASSWRTRTDTQYF; CDR3nt: TGTGCCAGCAGTTGGAGGACCCGCACAGATACGCAGTATTTT
j_gene: TRBJ1-5; v_gene: TRBV5-6; abundance: NA; d_gene: NA; CDR3aa: CASSLVGESNQPQHF; CDR3nt: TGTGCCAGCAGCTTAGTGGGGGAGAGCAATCAGCCCCAGCATTTT
j_gene: TRBJ1-2; v_gene: TRBV12-3/TRBV12-4; abundance: NA; d_gene: TRBD1; CDR3aa: CASSLRQGTRYGYTF; CDR3nt: TGTGCCAGCAGTTTAAGACAGGGAACCCGATATGGCTACACCTTC
j_gene: TRBJ2-7; v_gene: TRBV6-6; abundance: NA; d_gene: NA; CDR3aa: CASSYARTYEQYF; CDR3nt: TGTGCCAGCAGTTACGCGCGAACCTACGAGCAGTACTTC
j_gene: TRBJ1-6; v_gene: TRBV28; abundance: many; d_gene: NA; CDR3aa: CASSLVGQVHSPLHF; CDR3nt: TGTGCCAGCAGTTTAGTGGGCCAGGTCCATTCACCCCTCCACTTT
j_gene: TRBJ2-6; v_gene: TRBV5-1; abundance: few; d_gene: NA; CDR3aa: CASTGGAGANVLTF; CDR3nt: TGCGCCAGCACTGGAGGGGCTGGGGCCAACGTCCTGACTTTC
j_gene: TRBJ2-2; v_gene: TRBV7-8; abundance: NA; d_gene: NA; CDR3aa: CASSSRPGHPASAGELFF; CDR3nt: TGTGCCAGCAGCTCGAGACCGGGACATCCCGCCTCGGCCGGGGAGCTGTTTTTT
j_gene: TRBJ1-2; v_gene: TRBV7-2; abundance: few; d_gene: NA; CDR3aa: CASSPRSRGNYGYTF; CDR3nt: TGTGCCAGCAGCCCGCGTTCGAGGGGGAACTATGGCTACACCTTC
j_gene: TRBJ2-5; v_gene: TRBV7-2; abundance: few; d_gene: NA; CDR3aa: CASTPEPQETQYF; CDR3nt: TGTGCCAGCACCCCAGAGCCCCAAGAGACCCAGTACTTC
j_gene: TRBJ1-2; v_gene: TRBV24-1; abundance: NA; d_gene: NA; CDR3aa: CATSAAGDYGYTF; CDR3nt: TGTGCCACCAGTGCAGCGGGGGATTATGGCTACACCTTC
j_gene: TRBJ2-7; v_gene: TRBV20-1; abundance: NA; d_gene: TRBD1; CDR3aa: CSASLPDRGTYEQYF; CDR3nt: TGCAGTGCTAGTCTCCCGGACAGGGGGACCTACGAGCAGTACTTC
j_gene: TRBJ1-1; v_gene: TRBV20-1; abundance: NA; d_gene: NA; CDR3aa: CSAAGARVTEAFF; CDR3nt: TGCAGTGCAGCGGGGGCGCGGGTAACTGAAGCTTTCTTT
j_gene: TRBJ2-5; v_gene: TRBV29-1; abundance: NA; d_gene: TRBD2; CDR3aa: CSVGLAGPQETQYF; CDR3nt: TGCAGCGTTGGACTAGCGGGACCACAAGAGACCCAGTACTTC
j_gene: TRBJ1-4; v_gene: TRBV10-3; abundance: NA; d_gene: NA; CDR3aa: CAISEHLGSEKLFF; CDR3nt: TGTGCCATCAGTGAGCATTTAGGGAGCGAAAAACTGTTTTTT
j_gene: TRBJ1-2; v_gene: TRBV28; abundance: few; d_gene: NA; CDR3aa: CASTSNYGYTF; CDR3nt: TGTGCCAGCACCTCTAACTATGGCTACACCTTC
j_gene: TRBJ2-1; v_gene: TRBV27; abundance: NA; d_gene: NA; CDR3aa: CASKGTLSREQFF; CDR3nt: TGTGCCAGCAAAGGGACCCTTAGCCGGGAGCAGTTCTTC
j_gene: TRBJ1-1; v_gene: TRBV4-2; abundance: NA; d_gene: NA; CDR3aa: CASSQGPGPNTEAFF; CDR3nt: TGTGCCAGCAGCCAAGGCCCAGGGCCGAACACTGAAGCTTTCTTT
j_gene: TRBJ2-7; v_gene: TRBV27; abundance: NA; d_gene: TRBD2; CDR3aa: CASSPLVREDTFYEQYF; CDR3nt: TGTGCCAGCAGCCCCCTGGTACGGGAGGACACCTTCTACGAGCAGTACTTC
j_gene: TRBJ1-5; v_gene: TRBV5-1; abundance: NA; d_gene: NA; CDR3aa: CASSLGEGRGPQHF; CDR3nt: TGCGCCAGCAGCTTGGGGGAGGGCCGTGGGCCCCAGCATTTT
j_gene: TRBJ2-1; v_gene: TRBV7-8; abundance: many; d_gene: TRBD2; CDR3aa: CASSLSGRGVDEQFF; CDR3nt: TGTGCCAGCAGCTTGAGCGGGAGGGGGGTGGATGAGCAGTTCTTC
j_gene: TRBJ2-7; v_gene: TRBV6-1; abundance: NA; d_gene: NA; CDR3aa: CASSGGTDPYEQYF; CDR3nt: TGTGCCAGCAGTGGCGGGACGGATCCCTACGAGCAGTACTTC
j_gene: TRBJ2-1; v_gene: TRBV3-1; abundance: NA; d_gene: NA; CDR3aa: CASRTSDSSYNEQFF; CDR3nt: TGTGCCAGCAGAACCAGCGACAGCTCCTACAATGAGCAGTTCTTC
j_gene: TRBJ1-3; v_gene: TRBV4-2; abundance: NA; d_gene: NA; CDR3aa: CASSQRQAISGNTIYF; CDR3nt: TGTGCCAGCAGCCAACGTCAGGCAATCTCTGGAAACACCATATATTTT
j_gene: TRBJ1-5; v_gene: TRBV3-1; abundance: NA; d_gene: NA; CDR3aa: CASSQAWTDGLLTQHF; CDR3nt: TGTGCCAGCAGCCAAGCGTGGACAGACGGCCTCTTAACCCAGCATTTT
j_gene: TRBJ1-1; v_gene: TRBV7-2; abundance: NA; d_gene: NA; CDR3aa: CASSLGGFGTEAFF; CDR3nt: TGTGCCAGCAGCTTGGGGGGGTTTGGCACTGAAGCTTTCTTT
j_gene: TRBJ1-5; v_gene: TRBV12-3/TRBV12-4; abundance: NA; d_gene: NA; CDR3aa: CASSVTSNQPQHF; CDR3nt: TGTGCCAGCAGTGTAACGAGCAATCAGCCCCAGCATTTT
j_gene: TRBJ2-6; v_gene: TRBV7-3; abundance: NA; d_gene: TRBD2; CDR3aa: CASSVLAGSNVLTF; CDR3nt: TGTGCCAGCAGTGTACTAGCGGGGTCCAACGTCCTGACTTTC
j_gene: TRBJ2-7; v_gene: TRBV10-3; abundance: NA; d_gene: NA; CDR3aa: CAISESHEQYF; CDR3nt: TGTGCCATCAGTGAGTCGCACGAGCAGTACTTC
j_gene: TRBJ2-5; v_gene: TRBV20-1; abundance: few; d_gene: TRBD2; CDR3aa: CSASVAGQETQYF; CDR3nt: TGCAGTGCTAGTGTAGCGGGGCAAGAGACCCAGTACTTC